The T cell receptor (beta chain) under discussion was sequenced for a study of cytotoxic CD8 clonotypes in ibrutinib-treated CLL. Study outcomes and limitations: Clonality went up at ibrutinib response and then declined back toward baseline at progression.

Points on this clone: Its antigen is still unknown.

The germline CDR1 and CDR2 sequences are SGHTA and FQGNSA. This CDR3 contains 14 residues. With 8 bases clipped from V and 10 bases from J, the junction kept 9 bases outside the gene matches. Researchers set a sequencing depth target of 1 in 200,000 to 1 in 1 million T cells. Measured with immunoSEQ multiplex PCR; TCRdb has only the in-frame clones, and not every one. The sample contains some 200,000 clones, 70% of which appear only once. The source of this sequence is a human donor with chronic lymphocytic leukemia. This chain joins TRBV7-2 and TRBJ2-1, with 12 bases identical to TRBD2. This sample comprised PBMCs, obtained after 12 months of ibrutinib treatment. CDR3 protein: CASGQLAGGMEQFF. The DNA for the CDR3 is TGTGCCAGCGGACAACTAGCGGGAGGTATGGAGCAGTTCTTC.